Ten or more counts support the clone carrying this T cell receptor beta chain. The CDR3 runs to 16 residues. The ends lost 0 bases at V and 3 bases at J; junction bases unmatched: 6. Germline CDR1 is DFQATT and CDR2 is SNEGSKA (reference sequence). One entry per CDR3 protein, called by TCRdb with MiXCR from the 5' RACE reads. The sample includes over 15,000 distinct CDR3 sequences, about 16% of them seen just once. This record belongs to a study of HIV-infected patients and healthy controls. Specimen: CD8+ T cells from blood. The receptor was isolated from a human donor in good health. The J gene is TRBJ2-1, the V gene TRBV20-1, with TRBD2 identical over 9 bases. CDR3 residues: CSARDRLAVHYNEQFF. The CDR3 nucleotides are TGCAGTGCTAGAGATAGACTAGCGGTACACTACAATGAGCAGTTCTTC.